This TCR beta chain was profiled in a study of human T cells and chemical hapten exposure. The time point here: patch test 1, 2 weeks after DPC sensitization. Described treatment: therapeutic diphenylcyclopropenone sensitization with weekly scalp DPC. Unseparated into fractions, whole blood served as the source from which total RNA was extracted. TCRdb called the RACE reads again in MiXCR, with one record for every CDR3 protein. The sample holds some 170,000 distinct CDR3 sequences, about a fifth seen once. Comments on this clonotype: The target antigen is unknown.

Findings and caveats of the study: Clustering by CDR3 similarity yielded significantly more large clusters from expanded TCRs than controls.

CDR3 length equals 13 residues. Trimming removed 1 base at V and 5 bases at J, with 11 bases between. Germline V gives CDR1 SQVTM, CDR2 ANQGSEA. The sequencing here drew on whole blood, taken in connection with sensitization to the hapten diphenylcyclopropenone (DPC). The V call is TRBV29-1, the J call TRBJ2-5; the D gene is possibly TRBD2 (6 bases). The origin of this receptor is a woman aged 50 to 60 with alopecia areata. Some clones in this sample may be carry-over from other donors' samples. The CDR3 DNA reads as TGCAGCGTTGAAGGAGGTGGAGGGGAGACCCAGTACTTC. Translated: CSVEGGGGETQYF.